Here is one T cell receptor beta chain with its context. Per the authors' pipeline: Estimates of nucleated cell counts were drawn from the amplification of reference gene primers. Using immunoSEQ multiplex PCR, the repertoire was profiled, and TCRdb retains in-frame clones only, with some absent. V and J calls plus clone size are reproduced from that table; the DNA served to infer D and trimming. The sample shows about 290,000 clones, around 86% of them seen only once. The CDR3 sequence is 14 residues long. V was cut by 0 bases and J by 1 base, with 7 bases left in between. Germline V lookup: CDR1 SGHNT, CDR2 YYREEE (reference sequence). Grouping used clinical history reported by participants in a survey and questionnaire. The data stem from a study of blood T cell repertoires in COVID-19. Study at large: Nucleic acid was either cDNA or gDNA, and it came from T cells, B-cell-depleted T cells, or PBMCs.

V usage is TRBV5-4 and J usage is TRBJ1-1; D is unresolved. The sequenced sample consisted of PBMCs or T cells enriched from blood (not recorded which). The receptor comes from a woman aged 40-49 years who had recovered from COVID-19. CDR3 protein: CASSLGGTNTEAFF. The DNA of the CDR3 is TGTGCCAGCAGCTTGGGCGGAACGAACACTGAAGCTTTCTTT.